The sequence of this T cell receptor (beta chain) was determined in a study of T cell changes during pregnancy in multiple sclerosis. The data were produced by immunoSEQ multiplex PCR, yet TCRdb's version contains in-frame clones alone and is incomplete. Among some 83,000 clones, about 90% were seen once, and the ten largest hold around 3.4%. V was cut by 4 bases and J by 5 bases, with 9 bases left in between. Germline loops: CDR1 SEHNR, CDR2 FQNEAQ (reference sequence). The length of the CDR3 is 13 residues. This receptor was identified in a female donor in good health, serving as a control in a pregnancy study. Some clones in this sample may be carry-over from other donors' samples. The sequencing used PBMCs, collected in the first trimester of pregnancy. This chain joins TRBV7-9 and TRBJ2-1; the D gene is possibly TRBD2 (6 bases). The CDR3 DNA sequence: TGTGCCAGCAGCTCGGGACTCGACAATGAGCAGTTCTTC. Protein: CASSSGLDNEQFF.